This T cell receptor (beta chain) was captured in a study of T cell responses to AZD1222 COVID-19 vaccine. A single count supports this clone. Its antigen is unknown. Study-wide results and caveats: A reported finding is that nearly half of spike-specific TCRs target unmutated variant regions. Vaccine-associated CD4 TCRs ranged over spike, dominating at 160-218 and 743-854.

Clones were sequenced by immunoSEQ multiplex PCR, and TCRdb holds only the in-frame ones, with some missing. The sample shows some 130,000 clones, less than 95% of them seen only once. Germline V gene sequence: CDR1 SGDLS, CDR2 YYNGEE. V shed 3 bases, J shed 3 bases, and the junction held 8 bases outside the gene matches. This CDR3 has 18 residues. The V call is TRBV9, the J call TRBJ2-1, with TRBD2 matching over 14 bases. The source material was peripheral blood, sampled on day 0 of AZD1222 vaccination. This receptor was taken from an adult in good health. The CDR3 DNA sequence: TGTGCCAGCAGCGCGACTAGCGGGGGGGCTCTTCTCTACAATGAGCAGTTCTTC. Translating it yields CASSATSGGALLYNEQFF.